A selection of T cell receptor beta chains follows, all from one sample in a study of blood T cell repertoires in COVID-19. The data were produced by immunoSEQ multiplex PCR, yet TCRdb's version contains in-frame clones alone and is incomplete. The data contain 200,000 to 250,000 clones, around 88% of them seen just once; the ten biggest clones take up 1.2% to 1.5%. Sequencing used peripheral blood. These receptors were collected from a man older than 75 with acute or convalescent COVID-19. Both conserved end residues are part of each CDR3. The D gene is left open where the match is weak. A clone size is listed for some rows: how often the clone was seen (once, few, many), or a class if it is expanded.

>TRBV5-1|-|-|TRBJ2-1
TGCGCCAGCAGCCTATATGACAATGAGCAGTTCTTC
CASSLYDNEQFF
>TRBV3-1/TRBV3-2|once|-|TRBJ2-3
TGTGCCAGCAGCCGCAGGGCCGCATTCAGCACAGATACGCAGTATTTT
CASSRRAAFSTDTQYF
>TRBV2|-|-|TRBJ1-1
TGTGCCAGCAGCGTGGAGGGGAACACTGAAGCTTTCTTT
CASSVEGNTEAFF
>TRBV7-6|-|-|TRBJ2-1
TGTGCCAGCAGGGGAGGACAGGGAGGGTACAATGAGCAGTTCTTC
CASRGGQGGYNEQFF
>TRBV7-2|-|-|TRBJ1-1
TGTGCCAGCAGTTTAGAACGACAGATCCGCACTGAAGCTTTCTTT
CASSLERQIRTEAFF
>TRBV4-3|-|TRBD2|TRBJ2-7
TGCGCCAGCAGGATACTAGCGGGAGTAGGCGAGCAGTACTTC
CASRILAGVGEQYF
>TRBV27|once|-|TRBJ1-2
TGTGCCAGCAGACCCCAGAACAGGTGGGGCTATGGCTACACCTTC
CASRPQNRWGYGYTF
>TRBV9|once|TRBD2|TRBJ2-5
TGTGCCAGCAGCAGATCCGGGACTAGCGTCCAAGAGACCCAGTACTTC
CASSRSGTSVQETQYF
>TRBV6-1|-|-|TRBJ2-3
TGTGCCAGCAGTGAATTGGCCAGCACAGATACGCAGTATTTT
CASSELASTDTQYF
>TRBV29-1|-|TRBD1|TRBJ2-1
TGCAGCGTCGTAACCACAGGGGGCCGGGGTGAGCAGTTCTTC
CSVVTTGGRGEQFF
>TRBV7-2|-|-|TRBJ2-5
TGTGCCAGCAGCCATTCAGGGGTCAAAGAGACCCAGTACTTC
CASSHSGVKETQYF
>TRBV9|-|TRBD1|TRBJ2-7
TGTGCCAGCAGCGTAGGGGATGGGGGGACAGGGTGGTACGAGCAGTACTTC
CASSVGDGGTGWYEQYF
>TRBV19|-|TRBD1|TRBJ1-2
TGTGCCAGTAGCAACACCGGGACAGGGCTGGCCTATGGCTACACCTTC
CASSNTGTGLAYGYTF
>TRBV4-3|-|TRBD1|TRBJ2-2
TGCGCCAGCAGCCGTGGGACAGGGGGTTCGGGCGGGGAGCTGTTTTTT
CASSRGTGGSGGELFF
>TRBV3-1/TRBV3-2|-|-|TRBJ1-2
TGTGCCAGCAGCCAGTGGTCGGGGGGGGACTATGGCTACACCTTC
CASSQWSGGDYGYTF